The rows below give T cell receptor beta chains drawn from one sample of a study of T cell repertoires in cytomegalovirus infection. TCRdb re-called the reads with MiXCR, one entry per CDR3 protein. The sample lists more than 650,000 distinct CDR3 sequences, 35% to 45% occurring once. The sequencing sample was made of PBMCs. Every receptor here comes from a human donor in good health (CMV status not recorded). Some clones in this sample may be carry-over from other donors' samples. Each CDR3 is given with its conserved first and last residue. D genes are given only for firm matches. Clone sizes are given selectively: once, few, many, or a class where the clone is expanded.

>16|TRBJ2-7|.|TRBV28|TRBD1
CASSSGQGSVFNEQYF
TGTGCCAGCAGTTCCGGACAGGGATCGGTCTTTAACGAGCAGTACTTC
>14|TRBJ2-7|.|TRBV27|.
CASSSSGAPYEQYF
TGTGCCAGCAGTTCCTCGGGAGCCCCCTACGAGCAGTACTTC
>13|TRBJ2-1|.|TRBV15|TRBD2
CATLGGLYNEQFF
TGTGCCACCCTGGGAGGGCTTTACAATGAGCAGTTCTTC
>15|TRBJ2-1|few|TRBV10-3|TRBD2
CAISDGAGAYNEQFF
TGTGCCATCAGTGATGGGGCGGGAGCTTACAATGAGCAGTTCTTC
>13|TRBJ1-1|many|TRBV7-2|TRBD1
CASSPRQGAEAFF
TGTGCCAGCAGCCCCCGACAGGGGGCAGAGGCTTTCTTT
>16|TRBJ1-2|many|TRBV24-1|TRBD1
CATSDPMTGGDYGYTF
TGTGCCACCAGTGACCCTATGACAGGGGGCGACTATGGCTACACCTTC
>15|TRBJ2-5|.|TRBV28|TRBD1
CASSITSGTGETQYF
TGTGCCAGCAGTATAACCTCCGGGACAGGGGAGACCCAGTACTTC
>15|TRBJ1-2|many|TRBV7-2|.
CASSLAFWVRNGYTF
TGTGCCAGCAGCTTAGCGTTTTGGGTGAGGAATGGCTACACCTTC
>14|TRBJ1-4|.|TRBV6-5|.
CASSRDFGDSKLFF
TGTGCCAGCAGTCGTGACTTCGGAGACAGTAAACTGTTTTTT
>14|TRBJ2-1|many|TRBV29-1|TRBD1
CSVEGTGADNEQFF
TGCAGCGTTGAAGGAACAGGGGCAGACAATGAGCAGTTCTTC